This T cell receptor (beta chain) was retrieved from a study of cytomegalovirus exposure and HLA in healthy donors. The CDR3 runs 19 residues. Germline V CDR1 and CDR2: SGHNT, YYREEE (reference sequence). With V trimmed by 0 bases and J by 1 base, 10 bases remained unmatched. 60 Vbeta and 13 Jbeta primers were used in PCR. Only in-frame clones appear in the TCRdb table, and some are missing; sequencing was by immunoSEQ multiplex PCR. The repertoire holds some 100,000 clones, 79% seen once, with 4.1% in the top ten. The chain uses TRBV5-4 and TRBJ2-1, with 10 bases aligning to TRBD2. The receptor was derived from a female donor in good health and CMV-seropositive. Sequences were obtained from PBMCs. The CDR3 nucleotides are TGTGCCAGCAGCTTGGGTCTAGCGGGAGTTATTAGTTCCTACAATGAGCAGTTCTTC. This translates into CASSLGLAGVISSYNEQFF.